The 26 T cell receptor beta chains below were found in one sample sequenced in a study of blood T cell repertoires in COVID-19. Assay used: immunoSEQ multiplex PCR; TCRdb lists only in-frame clones, some missing. The sample yields approximately 190,000 clones, 70% to 90% seen once. The source material was PBMCs or T cells enriched from blood (not recorded which). The receptors derive from a woman between 40 and 55 years old in a cohort exposed to, infected with or recovered from COVID-19 (not recorded which).

This chain connects TRBV7-9 to TRBJ1-3; D not resolved. The CDR3 extends over 16 amino acids. With 5 bases removed from V and 0 bases from J, the gap between germline ends came to 14 bases. Germline values: CDR1 SEHNR, CDR2 FQNEAQ (reference sequence). The CDR3 DNA sequence: TGTGCCAGCAGCGCGACCGGGAGCCGCTCTGGAAACACCATATATTTT. Protein sequence: CASSATGSRSGNTIYF.

The V and J genes are TRBV14 and TRBJ1-1; TRBD1 matches at 7 bases. After removal of 4 bases from V and 0 bases from J, the junction contained 2 bases not matched to a gene. The CDR3 loop spans 14 amino acids. Germline assignment: CDR1 SGHDN and CDR2 FVKESK. The CDR3 DNA reads TGTGCCAGCAGCCCGGGACAGTTGAACACTGAAGCTTTCTTT. Translation gives CASSPGQLNTEAFF.

The rearrangement uses TRBV19 and TRBJ1-2, with 7 positions matching TRBD1. CDR3 length: 13 residues. Germline V gives CDR1 LNHDA, CDR2 SQIVND (reference sequence). Trimming cost V 8 bases and J 2 bases; bases outside gene matches: 5. CDR3: CASGLQGNYGYTF. Here the CDR3 DNA reads TGTGCCAGTGGACTACAGGGGAACTATGGCTACACCTTC.

The V gene is TRBV9, the J gene TRBJ1-3, with 9 bases identical to TRBD1. This CDR3 comprises 17 residues. From germline, CDR1 is SGDLS and CDR2 YYNGEE. After removal of 0 bases from V and 3 bases from J, the junction contained 7 bases not matched to a gene. The CDR3 nucleotides are TGTGCCAGCAGCGTAGAAGGGGACAGGGAGTTTGGAAACACCATATATTTT. This sequence encodes CASSVEGDREFGNTIYF.

The chain combines TRBV11-2 with TRBJ2-4; perhaps TRBD1 as D (5 bases). CDR1 and CDR2 (germline): SGHAT, FQNNGV. The germline V and J ends were trimmed by 1 base and 3 bases, with 16 bases remaining between them. The CDR3 has 17 amino acids. The CDR3 sequence is CASSLVGRVFDKNIQYF. The CDR3 bases are TGTGCCAGCAGCTTAGTGGGCAGGGTGTTTGACAAAAACATTCAGTACTTC.

The gene calls are TRBV10-3 and TRBJ1-3, with a possible D match to TRBD1 (5 bases). CDR3 length: 15 residues. Germline V lookup: CDR1 ENHRY, CDR2 SYGVKD. The V and J ends lost 0 bases and 2 bases respectively, with 8 bases between them. CDR3 bases: TGTGCCATCAGTGAGTCCAAGGGGCCTGGAAACACCATATATTTT. Its protein is CAISESKGPGNTIYF.

The chain combines TRBV24-1 with TRBJ2-1; TRBD1 might be the D (6 bases). Germline CDR1 is KGHDR and CDR2 is SFDVKD. V was pared by 6 bases and J by 10 bases, with 18 bases between. This CDR3 spans 14 amino acids. The CDR3 sequence: CATSRSGDKTEQFF. The CDR3 DNA reads as TGTGCCACCAGTCGGTCAGGGGATAAGACAGAGCAGTTCTTC.

This clone was counted once. The chain is built from TRBV18 and TRBJ1-4; no reliable D call. The V end lost 2 bases, the J end lost 3 bases, and 31 bases lay between the germline ends. In germline, CDR1 is KGHSH, CDR2 LQKENI. The CDR3 covers 22 residues. CDR3 region: CASSPNSIRWKSSEEANEKLFF. The CDR3 coding sequence is TGTGCCAGCTCACCAAACTCCATACGATGGAAATCCAGCGAGGAGGCTAATGAAAAACTGTTTTTT.

The chain links TRBV11-3 to TRBJ2-5, with 12 bases lining up with TRBD2. The CDR3 has 19 residues. Germline V CDR1 and CDR2: SGHNT, YENEEA. V shed 1 base, J shed 4 bases, and the junction held 13 bases outside the gene matches. The CDR3 here is CASSLASGLAGGLGETQYF. Here the CDR3 DNA reads TGTGCCAGCAGCTTAGCGTCGGGGCTAGCGGGAGGGCTGGGAGAGACCCAGTACTTC.

The CDR3, as DNA: TGTGCCAGCAGGGAGGGGTCAAACATTCAGTACTTC. Translating gives CASREGSNIQYF. The V and J genes are TRBV12-3 or TRBV12-4 and TRBJ2-4; tentative D call: TRBD2 (6 bases). The V gene lost 6 bases and the J gene lost 6 bases, with 9 bases spanning the gap. CDR3 length: 12 residues.

As regards this clone: Sequence at one end of the junction differs from germline and may be a read error. The V gene is TRBV13, the J gene TRBJ2-5; 11 bases agree with TRBD2. The CDR3 is 14 residues long. Per germline, CDR1 PRHDT and CDR2 FYEKMQ (reference sequence). CDR3 loop: CASSLAGGVETQYF. CDR3 in DNA: TGTGCCAGCAGTTTAGCGGGGGGGGTAGAGACCCAGTACTTC.

In DNA, the CDR3 is TGTGCCAGCAGCCAATTAGCGGGGGGCACAGATACGCAGTATTTT. Its protein is CASSQLAGGTDTQYF. The chain is built from TRBV3-1 (or the pseudogene TRBV3-2) and TRBJ2-3, with TRBD2 identical over 9 bases. Losses at the gene ends were 2 bases for V and 1 base for J; bases not matched to a gene: 1. This CDR3 region has 15 residues. From germline, CDR1 is LGHDT and CDR2 YNNKEL (reference sequence).

The V call is TRBV7-8, the J call TRBJ2-7; D remains ambiguous. The CDR3 is 15 amino acids. The germline V and J ends were trimmed by 3 bases and 0 bases, with 12 bases remaining between them. Per germline, CDR1 SGHVS and CDR2 FQNEAQ. In DNA, the CDR3 is TGTGCCAGCAGCTTCCTAGTCTGGAGCTCCTACGAGCAGTACTTC. Encoded protein: CASSFLVWSSYEQYF. Supplemented by reference TRBV7-8 and TRBJ2-7, the full variable domain reads GAGVSQSPRYKVAKRGQDVALRCDPISGHVSLFWYQQALGQGPEFLTYFQNEAQLDKSGLPSDRFFAERPEGSVSTLKIQRTQQEDSAVYLCASSFLVWSSYEQYFGPGTRLTVT.

The genes are TRBV27 and TRBJ1-5, with 7 positions matching TRBD1. The germline CDR1 and CDR2 sequences are MNHEY and SMNVEV (reference sequence). Germline trimming cut 8 bases from V and 6 bases from J; bases unmatched to any gene: 7. The CDR3 runs to 13 residues. CDR3 amino acids: CASGRTGAQPQHF. In nucleotides, the CDR3 is TGTGCCAGCGGTAGGACAGGCGCTCAGCCCCAGCATTTT.

This sequence joins TRBV30 and TRBJ2-7; 9 bases match TRBD1. The ends lost 4 bases at V and 0 bases at J; junction bases unmatched: 10. CDR3 size: 16 residues. Germline CDR1 GTSNPN, CDR2 SVGIG (reference sequence). In DNA form, the CDR3 reads TGTGCCTGGATTCCCGGGACAGGGAGGGACTCCTACGAGCAGTACTTC. Its protein is CAWIPGTGRDSYEQYF.

The V call is TRBV29-1, the J call TRBJ1-5, with D possibly matching TRBD1 (6 bases). The ends were cut back, 4 bases at V and 7 bases at J, with 17 bases in the middle. The V gene's germline CDR1 is SQVTM and CDR2 ANQGSEA. The CDR3 is made up of 14 amino acids. Written as DNA, the CDR3 is TGCAGCGTTGGGGTGGGCAGGGGTGACCAGCCCCAGCATTTT. It is translated as CSVGVGRGDQPQHF. Combining the CDR3 with reference TRBV29-1 and TRBJ1-5 gives the whole variable domain SAVISQKPSRDICQRGTSLTIQCQVDSQVTMMFWYRQQPGQSLTLIATANQGSEATYESGFVIDKFPISRPNLTFSTLTVSNMSPEDSSIYLCSVGVGRGDQPQHFGDGTRLSIL.

The chain joins TRBV27 to TRBJ2-1; 7 bases match TRBD2. With V trimmed by 3 bases and J by 3 bases, 8 bases remained unmatched. CDR1 is MNHEY, CDR2 SMNVEV, per germline (reference sequence). The CDR3 covers 16 residues. For the CDR3, the DNA is TGTGCCAGCAGTTTTATGGCGGGGGAATACTACAATGAGCAGTTCTTC. Its translation is CASSFMAGEYYNEQFF.

This chain links TRBV7-9 with TRBJ1-1; TRBD1 matches 8 bases. CDR3 length: 14 amino acids. CDR1 is SEHNR and CDR2 is FQNEAQ in the germline V gene (reference sequence). V gave up 2 bases and J gave up 4 bases; unmatched junction bases: 3. The DNA for the CDR3 is TGTGCCAGCAGCTTATACCAGGGGGCCACTGAAGCTTTCTTT. The encoded protein is CASSLYQGATEAFF.

J is TRBJ1-1 and V is TRBV4-1; 7 bases line up with TRBD1. V was clipped by 0 bases and J by 5 bases; unmatched bases: 9. Germline V gene lookup returns CDR1 MGHRA and CDR2 YSYEKL. The CDR3 has 16 amino acids. The CDR3 loop reads CASSQEGTGATTEAFF. The CDR3 nucleotides read TGCGCCAGCAGCCAAGAAGGAACAGGGGCAACTACTGAAGCTTTCTTT.

The chain is built from TRBV11-2 and TRBJ2-3, with a weak D call TRBD1 (5 bases). The V end was cut by 5 bases, the J end by 6 bases, with 12 bases between. CDR1 and CDR2 (germline): SGHAT, FQNNGV. The CDR3 runs 13 residues. The DNA of the CDR3 is TGTGCCAGCAGCCCCAGGGTCTCGGATACGCAGTATTTT. Translated, it gives CASSPRVSDTQYF.

The chain carries TRBV27 and TRBJ1-5; 8 bases line up with TRBD1. Germline V gene lookup returns CDR1 MNHEY and CDR2 SMNVEV (reference sequence). This CDR3 contains 15 residues. V dropped 2 bases and J dropped 6; count of bases not matched to a gene: 6. The CDR3 DNA is TGTGCCAGCAGTTTAATGCAGGGGGCACGTCAGCCCCAGCATTTT. The encoded protein is CASSLMQGARQPQHF.

The chain combines TRBV7-6 with TRBJ2-1; no clear D gene. This CDR3 comprises 15 residues. The germline V and J ends were trimmed by 2 bases and 10 bases, with 18 bases remaining between them. Germline V gives CDR1 SGHVS, CDR2 FNYEAQ. CDR3 residues: CASSLRELGSREQFF. CDR3 nucleotides: TGTGCCAGCAGCTTAAGAGAGCTGGGCTCTCGAGAGCAGTTCTTC.

The CDR3 sequence is CASSPTEGPGNTIYF. CDR3 coding DNA: TGCGCCAGCAGCCCGACCGAGGGTCCTGGAAACACCATATATTTT. The genes are TRBV5-1 and TRBJ1-3; D is unclear. CDR1 is SGHRS, CDR2 YFSETQ, per germline. V was shortened by 4 bases and J by 2 bases, with 13 bases between the two germline ends. The length of the CDR3 is 15 residues.

The chain recombines TRBV29-1 with TRBJ2-3; TRBD1 might be the D (5 bases). Between the trimmed V and J ends, which lost 2 bases and 4 bases, there was a span of 10 bases. In germline, CDR1 is SQVTM, CDR2 ANQGSEA. The length of the CDR3 is 13 residues. CDR3 protein: CSVETQGADTQYF. CDR3 DNA: TGCAGCGTTGAAACTCAGGGCGCAGATACGCAGTATTTT.

This clone has at least ten counts. This chain uses TRBV4-3 with TRBJ2-7; 10 nucleotides line up with TRBD2. Trimming removed 4 bases from V and 5 bases from J; junction bases left unmatched: 8. CDR1 and CDR2 from the germline V gene are LGHNA and YSLEER. CDR3 length equals 15 residues. CDR3 nucleotides: TGCGCCAGCAGCCTCTCTAGCGGGAGCGGGGACGAGCAGTACTTC. It codes for CASSLSSGSGDEQYF.

This clone was seen repeatedly, ten times or more. V and J are TRBV9 and TRBJ1-2, with 7 positions matching TRBD1. Looked up from germline, CDR1 is SGDLS and CDR2 is YYNGEE. V gave up 3 bases and J gave up 5 bases; unmatched junction bases: 13. The CDR3 sequence is 16 residues long. As DNA, the CDR3 is TGTGCCAGCAGCGCAGGGGGTACAGCATCATTTTATGGCTACACCTTC. Translation gives CASSAGGTASFYGYTF.